Shown below are 2 T cell receptor beta chains from a single sample sequenced in a study of shared clonotypes between healthy human individuals. Only in-frame clones appear in the TCRdb table, and some are missing; sequencing was by immunoSEQ multiplex PCR. The data show around 2.1 million clones, with nearly 97% seen just once and roughly 0.13% held by the top ten. The sample comprised naive CD4+ T cells sorted from blood. Subset indicated: CD45RA+ positively selected. The source of these receptors is a man between 18 and 35 years old in good health.

The V and J genes are TRBV5-1 and TRBJ2-5, with TRBD2 as a possible D gene (6 bases). Trimming took 1 base from V and 2 from J, leaving 15 bases between them. The CDR3 length is 16 residues. The germline CDR1 and CDR2 sequences are SGHRS and YFSETQ. The CDR3 region is CASSLTGTPLQETQYF. Written as DNA, the CDR3 is TGCGCCAGCAGCTTGACCGGGACTCCCCTGCAAGAGACCCAGTACTTC.

A single count supports this clone. This sample includes further DNA sequences coding for the same CDR3. The rearrangement links TRBV6-5 to TRBJ2-7; 8 positions match TRBD1. Germline loops: CDR1 MNHEY, CDR2 SVGAGI. The CDR3 is made up of 13 amino acids. V shed 5 bases and J 7 bases; nucleotides not matched to a gene: 7. CDR3 sequence reads: CASSRQGAGEQYF. DNA for the CDR3: TGTGCCAGCAGTCGTCAGGGGGCGGGAGAGCAGTACTTC.